Below, 21 T cell receptor beta chains from the same sample are listed, as sequenced in a study of T cell responses to AZD1222 COVID-19 vaccine. This table comes from immunoSEQ multiplex PCR, and its TCRdb copy is limited to in-frame clones, with some not included. Here the sample spans 98,000 or so clones, approximately 89% being singletons. This sample comprised peripheral blood, obtained 28 days after the second dose of the MenACWY control vaccine. The receptor source for this set is an adult who received the MenACWY meningococcal vaccine as a control.

This clone was picked up a small number of times. This rearrangement joins TRBV2 to TRBJ2-7; TRBD1 matches at 8 bases. The CDR3 covers 13 residues. V shed 2 bases, J shed 7 bases, and the junction held 4 bases outside the gene matches. CDR1 is SNHLY and CDR2 is FYNNEI in the germline V gene. CDR3 protein: CASSEQGAWEQYF. The DNA of the CDR3 is TGTGCCAGCAGTGAACAGGGGGCATGGGAGCAGTACTTC.

The chain recombines TRBV24-1 with TRBJ1-4, with D hard to call. This CDR3 comprises 14 residues. Per germline, CDR1 KGHDR and CDR2 SFDVKD. Trimming pared 3 bases from V and 8 bases from J, leaving 12 bases between. The CDR3 here is CATSDLRFGEKLFF. In nucleotides, the CDR3 is TGTGCCACCAGTGATCTGCGATTCGGGGAAAAACTGTTTTTT.

The V and J genes are TRBV5-8 and TRBJ2-2; tentative D call: TRBD2 (6 bases). CDR1 is SGHTS and CDR2 is YDEGEE in the germline V gene. The CDR3 contains 15 residues. V was pared by 0 bases and J by 6 bases, with 12 bases between. The CDR3 spells CASSLVYGGAGELFF. Written as DNA, the CDR3 is TGTGCCAGCAGCTTGGTGTACGGAGGGGCCGGGGAGCTGTTTTTT.

The rearrangement uses TRBV27 and TRBJ2-7; 8 positions agree with TRBD2. The V segment lost 5 bases and the J segment 0 bases; nucleotides outside the gene matches: 6. The CDR3 is made up of 15 amino acids. Per the germline V gene, CDR1 is MNHEY and CDR2 is SMNVEV (reference sequence). CDR3 sequence (DNA): TGTGCCAGCAGTCCCCTCGCGGGGGGCTCCTACGAGCAGTACTTC. It is translated as CASSPLAGGSYEQYF.

J is TRBJ1-2 and V is TRBV7-2; no clear D. Trimming removed 5 bases from V and 2 bases from J, with 18 bases in between. The length of the CDR3 is 16 residues. Per the germline V gene, CDR1 is SGHTA and CDR2 is FQGNSA. The CDR3, as DNA: TGTGCCAGCAGCCCAACCCCGGCAGGTTCCAACTATGGCTACACCTTC. Its translation is CASSPTPAGSNYGYTF.

The V call is TRBV15, the J call TRBJ2-7; the D gene could be TRBD1 or TRBD2 (5 bases each). CDR1 is LNHNV and CDR2 is YYDKDF in the germline V gene (reference sequence). V was pared by 6 bases and J by 0 bases, with 15 bases between. The length of the CDR3 is 15 residues. The chain's CDR3 is CATSALGTDSYEQYF. Here the CDR3 DNA reads TGTGCCACCAGTGCCTTAGGGACGGACTCCTACGAGCAGTACTTC.

The chain carries TRBV4-1 and TRBJ2-3, with D unclear. Per germline, CDR1 MGHRA and CDR2 YSYEKL. Trimming took off 0 bases at V and 2 bases at J, with 6 bases between the two ends. The CDR3 sequence is 14 residues long. The CDR3 nucleotides are TGCGCCAGCAGCCAAGATGGAAACACAGATACGCAGTATTTT. This codes for CASSQDGNTDTQYF.

The V gene is TRBV7-8, the J gene TRBJ2-7; no firm D call. Germline CDR1 is SGHVS and CDR2 is FQNEAQ. Trimming pared 0 bases from V and 6 bases from J, leaving 3 bases between. The CDR3 loop spans 11 amino acids. The CDR3 nucleotides read TGTGCCAGCAGCTTAGCGGTCGAGCAGTACTTC. It yields the protein CASSLAVEQYF. Variable domain in full (rest from reference TRBV7-8 and TRBJ2-7): GAGVSQSPRYKVAKRGQDVALRCDPISGHVSLFWYQQALGQGPEFLTYFQNEAQLDKSGLPSDRFFAERPEGSVSTLKIQRTQQEDSAVYLCASSLAVEQYFGPGTRLTVT.

The CDR3 here is CAISEQGYNEQFF. The DNA of the CDR3 is TGTGCCATCAGTGAGCAGGGGTACAATGAGCAGTTCTTC. V and J are TRBV10-3 and TRBJ2-1; TRBD1 might be the D (6 bases). The CDR3 has 13 residues. Trimming removed 2 bases from V and 4 bases from J, with 6 bases in between. Germline CDR1 is ENHRY and CDR2 is SYGVKD.

The chain joins TRBV4-2 to TRBJ2-2, with D possibly matching TRBD2 (8 bases). From germline, CDR1 is LGHNA and CDR2 YNFKEQ. This CDR3 contains 19 residues. V lost 3 bases, J lost 3 bases, and 23 bases lay in between. The chain's CDR3 is CASSQGGGRGGLDTGELFF. The CDR3 DNA reads TGTGCCAGCAGCCAGGGCGGGGGGCGAGGGGGCTTGGACACCGGGGAGCTGTTTTTT.

The chain combines TRBV6-1 with TRBJ2-7; D may be TRBD2 (6 bases). The germline V and J ends were trimmed by 5 bases and 2 bases, with 13 bases remaining between them. CDR1 and CDR2 (germline): MNHNS, SASEGT. This CDR3 comprises 14 residues. CDR3 nucleotides: TGTGCCAGCAGTCCCGGCGGGAAAGCCTACGAGCAGTACTTC. Its protein is CASSPGGKAYEQYF.

The chain uses TRBV30 and TRBJ2-3; D is unclear. The CDR3 spans 12 residues. The V end was cut by 0 bases, the J end by 4 bases, with 5 bases between. Germline CDR1 GTSNPN, CDR2 SVGIG (reference sequence). Here the CDR3 reads CAWSVFSDTQYF. For the CDR3, the DNA is TGTGCCTGGAGTGTATTTTCAGATACGCAGTATTTT.

This rearrangement joins TRBV19 to TRBJ2-5; TRBD1 agrees at 9 bases. Germline-derived CDR1 and CDR2 are LNHDA and SQIVND (reference sequence). V lost 5 bases to trimming and J lost 4 bases; unmatched junction nucleotides: 11. The CDR3 has 16 amino acids. This chain's CDR3 is CASSDYRGLGGETQYF. CDR3 sequence (DNA): TGTGCCAGTAGTGATTACAGGGGGCTAGGCGGAGAGACCCAGTACTTC.

V usage is TRBV7-8 and J usage is TRBJ1-5; 7 nucleotides align to TRBD1. Losses at the gene ends were 6 bases for V and 6 bases for J; bases not matched to a gene: 8. The CDR3 contains 14 residues. Looked up from germline, CDR1 is SGHVS and CDR2 is FQNEAQ. The CDR3: CASSPTGAPQPQHF. DNA of the CDR3: TGTGCCAGCAGTCCCACAGGGGCCCCTCAGCCCCAGCATTTT. Full variable domain (missing parts from reference TRBV7-8 and TRBJ1-5): GAGVSQSPRYKVAKRGQDVALRCDPISGHVSLFWYQQALGQGPEFLTYFQNEAQLDKSGLPSDRFFAERPEGSVSTLKIQRTQQEDSAVYLCASSPTGAPQPQHFGDGTRLSIL.

The gene calls are TRBV2 and TRBJ2-3; no definite D call. Trimming pared 3 bases from V and 2 bases from J, leaving 6 bases between. The germline CDR1 and CDR2 sequences are SNHLY and FYNNEI. This CDR3 has 13 residues. The CDR3 region has the DNA TGTGCCAGCAGTGACCGAATCACAGATACGCAGTATTTT. Protein: CASSDRITDTQYF.

The chain carries TRBV25-1 and TRBJ1-1; 10 positions match TRBD1. Germline V CDR1 and CDR2: MGHDK, SYGVNS. The CDR3 consists of 16 residues. The V segment lost 2 bases and the J segment 5 bases; nucleotides outside the gene matches: 8. The chain's CDR3 is CASSESLGTGETEAFF. CDR3 in DNA: TGTGCCAGCAGTGAAAGCCTGGGGACAGGGGAGACTGAAGCTTTCTTT.

The rearrangement uses TRBV7-2 and TRBJ1-6; D call uncertain. The length of the CDR3 is 14 residues. Germline V gene data show CDR1 as SGHTA and CDR2 as FQGNSA. The V gene lost 5 bases and the J gene lost 7 bases, with 12 bases spanning the gap. The CDR3 sequence is CASSPDRLNSPLHF. The CDR3 DNA sequence: TGTGCCAGCAGCCCCGATCGGCTCAATTCACCCCTCCACTTT.

This CDR3 is CASSLLPQRGRSTTDTQYF. CDR3 DNA sequence: TGCGCCAGCAGCCTTCTCCCTCAGCGGGGGCGGAGTACCACAGATACGCAGTATTTT. This rearrangement joins TRBV10-2 to TRBJ2-3, with 8 bases that match TRBD2. Trimming removed 6 bases from V and 2 bases from J; junction bases left unmatched: 19. CDR1 is WSHSY and CDR2 is SAAADI in the germline V gene. This CDR3 is built from 19 residues.

This clone was counted once. This chain uses TRBV23-1 with TRBJ1-5; 7 bases match TRBD1. TRBV23-1 is identified as an open reading frame with a role that is uncertain. This CDR3 has 16 residues. V trimming: 3 bases; J trimming: 7 bases; junction bases outside the gene matches: 12. The CDR3 is CASSHHGDRQQQPQHF. CDR3 nucleotides: TGCGCCAGCAGTCATCACGGGGACAGACAACAGCAGCCCCAGCATTTT.

The chain carries TRBV4-1 and TRBJ2-7; D unresolved. V gave up 4 bases and J gave up 4 bases, with 14 bases separating them. The CDR3 sequence is 14 residues long. Germline V lookup: CDR1 MGHRA, CDR2 YSYEKL. CDR3 nucleotides: TGCGCCAGCAGCCCAGCAGCTGTTTTTTACGAGCAGTACTTC. Translated, it gives CASSPAAVFYEQYF.

The gene calls are TRBV5-5 and TRBJ2-7; D is undetermined. V lost 0 bases to trimming and J lost 1 base, with 11 bases between them. CDR1 and CDR2 from the germline V gene are SGHKS and YYEKEE (reference sequence). This CDR3 is built from 15 residues. DNA of the CDR3: TGTGCCAGCAGCTTGGGGGCCGAGGTATCCTACGAGCAGTACTTC. It is translated as CASSLGAEVSYEQYF. The whole variable domain, remainder taken from reference TRBV5-5 and TRBJ2-7, is DAGVTQSPTHLIKTRGQQVTLRCSPISGHKSVSWYQQVLGQGPQFIFQYYEKEERGRGNFPDRFSARQFPNYSSELNVNALLLGDSALYLCASSLGAEVSYEQYFGPGTRLTVT.